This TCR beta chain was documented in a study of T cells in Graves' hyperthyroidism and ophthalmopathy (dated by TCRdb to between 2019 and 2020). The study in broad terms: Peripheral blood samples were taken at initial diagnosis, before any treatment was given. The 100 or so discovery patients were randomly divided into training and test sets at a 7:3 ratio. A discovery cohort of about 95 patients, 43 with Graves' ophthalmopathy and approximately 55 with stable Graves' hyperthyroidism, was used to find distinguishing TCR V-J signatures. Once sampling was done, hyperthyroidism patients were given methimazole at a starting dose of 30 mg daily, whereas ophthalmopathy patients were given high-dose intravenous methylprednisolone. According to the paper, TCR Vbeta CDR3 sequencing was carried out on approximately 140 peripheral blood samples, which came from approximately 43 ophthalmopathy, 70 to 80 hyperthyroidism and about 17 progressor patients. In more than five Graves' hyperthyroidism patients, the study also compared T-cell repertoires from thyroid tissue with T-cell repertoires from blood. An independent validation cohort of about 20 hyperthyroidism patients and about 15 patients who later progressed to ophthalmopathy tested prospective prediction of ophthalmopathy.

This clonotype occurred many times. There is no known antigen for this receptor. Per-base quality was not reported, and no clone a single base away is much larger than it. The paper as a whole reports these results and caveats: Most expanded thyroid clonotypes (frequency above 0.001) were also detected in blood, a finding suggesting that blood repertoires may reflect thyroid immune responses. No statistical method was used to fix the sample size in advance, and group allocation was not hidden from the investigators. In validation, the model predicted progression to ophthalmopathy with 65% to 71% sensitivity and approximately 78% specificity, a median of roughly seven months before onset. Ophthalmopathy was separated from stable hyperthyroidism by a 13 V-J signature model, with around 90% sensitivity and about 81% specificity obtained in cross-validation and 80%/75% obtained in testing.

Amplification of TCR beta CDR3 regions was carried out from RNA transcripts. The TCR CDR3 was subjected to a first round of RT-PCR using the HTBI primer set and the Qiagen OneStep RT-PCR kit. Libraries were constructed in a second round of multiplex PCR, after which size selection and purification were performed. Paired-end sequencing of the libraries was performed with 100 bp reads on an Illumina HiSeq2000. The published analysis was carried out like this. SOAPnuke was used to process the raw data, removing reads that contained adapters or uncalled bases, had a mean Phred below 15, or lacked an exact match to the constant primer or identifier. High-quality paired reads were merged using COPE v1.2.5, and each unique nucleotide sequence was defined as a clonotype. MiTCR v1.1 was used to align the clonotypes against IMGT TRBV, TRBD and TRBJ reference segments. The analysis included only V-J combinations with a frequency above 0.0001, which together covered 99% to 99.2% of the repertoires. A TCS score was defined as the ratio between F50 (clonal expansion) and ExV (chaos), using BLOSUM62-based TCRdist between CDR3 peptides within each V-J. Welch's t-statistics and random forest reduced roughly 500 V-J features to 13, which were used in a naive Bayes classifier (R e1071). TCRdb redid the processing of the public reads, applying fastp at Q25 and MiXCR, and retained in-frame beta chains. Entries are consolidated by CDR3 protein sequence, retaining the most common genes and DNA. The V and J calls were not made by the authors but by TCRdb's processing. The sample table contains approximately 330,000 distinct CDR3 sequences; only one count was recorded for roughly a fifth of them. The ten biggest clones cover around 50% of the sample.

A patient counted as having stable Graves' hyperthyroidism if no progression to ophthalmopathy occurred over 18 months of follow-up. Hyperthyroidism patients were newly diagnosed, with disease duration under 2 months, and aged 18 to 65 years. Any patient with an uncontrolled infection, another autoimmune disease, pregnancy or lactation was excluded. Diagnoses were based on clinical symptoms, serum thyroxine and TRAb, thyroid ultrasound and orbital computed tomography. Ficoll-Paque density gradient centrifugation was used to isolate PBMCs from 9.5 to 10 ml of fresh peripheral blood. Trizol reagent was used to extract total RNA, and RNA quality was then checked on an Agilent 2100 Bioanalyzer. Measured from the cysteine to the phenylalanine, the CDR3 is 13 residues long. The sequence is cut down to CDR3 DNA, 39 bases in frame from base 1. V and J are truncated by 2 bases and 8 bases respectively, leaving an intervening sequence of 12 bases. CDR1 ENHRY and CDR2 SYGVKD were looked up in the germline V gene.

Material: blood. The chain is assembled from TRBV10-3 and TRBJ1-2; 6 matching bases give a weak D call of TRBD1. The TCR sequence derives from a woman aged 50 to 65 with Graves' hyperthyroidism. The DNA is TGTGCCATCAGTGAGCACAGGGTGAGAGGCTACACCTTC. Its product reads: CAISEHRVRGYTF.